This T cell receptor (beta chain) came from a study of blood T cells in healthy people across ages (dated by TCRdb to about 2015). Regarding the study in general: In model experiments, template switching captured roughly one uniquely barcoded TCR beta cDNA molecule for every two T cells. Age-related changes in TCR beta repertoire diversity were measured in the study by deep sequencing normalized with unique cDNA molecular identifiers. The donors were split into four age groups: young (average approximately 16 years), middle-aged (around 37), aged (approximately 60) and long-lived (roughly 77). Two additional independent replicas of 1 million unique cDNA reads from the same blood draw were analyzed for two donors (one aged 18 to 30 and one aged 80 or older). Broad study findings and their caveats: Observed TCR beta diversity per million T cells fell roughly linearly with age, and a significant reduction was already apparent by age about 38. Compared with the aged group, the long-lived group had more naive CD4+ T cells, fewer expanded clones and increased TCR diversity, suggesting age selection. There was a strong correlation between observed TCR beta diversity and the percentage of naive T cells measured by flow cytometry. Estimates of total diversity based on one million sequenced T cells were regarded as lower bounds and as underestimates. Donor CMV infection status was unknown, potentially confounding age-related changes in expanded clonotypes. Because profiling used bulk unsorted PBMCs, naive and antigen-experienced compartments could not be compared conclusively.

Libraries were prepared through 5' RACE. The sequencer was an Illumina HiSeq 2500. A second roughly 7 to 12 cycle PCR used a sample-barcoded 5' primer and a J-beta primer mix. Each TCR beta cDNA molecule received a unique molecular identifier from a template-switch 5' adaptor carrying 12 random nucleotides. Each sample yielded at least 2.5 million CDR3-containing paired-end reads. First-strand cDNA synthesis was performed from all RNA using the Mint cDNA synthesis kit, with priming by a TRBC-specific oligonucleotide. Following uracil-DNA glycosylase treatment, a first 18-cycle PCR with universal primers M1SS and BC2_uni_R was performed on all cDNA. The study's processing was this. Each sample was normalized by randomly selecting 1 million high-quality reads, each carrying a distinct molecular identifier. Instead of being binned into consensus sequences, reads that shared molecular identifiers were thrown out. MiTCR, with a Q25 quality threshold and the strictest error-elimination algorithm, was used for CDR3 identification, clonotype clustering and error correction. A nonparametric unseen species model using Euler transformation provided a lower-bound estimate of total TCR beta diversity. TCRdb trimmed the raw reads at Q25, called clones with MiXCR and kept productive beta chains. Each CDR3 protein gets just one entry, which takes the most common genes and DNA from the rows behind it. For this entry, the V and J calls and clone size follow TCRdb and not the study's own pipeline. Recorded for this sample are over a million distinct CDR3 sequences; about 25% of them occurred a single time. The ten largest account for less than 0.85% of the sample.

The CDR3 goes from the cysteine to the phenylalanine over 14 residues. The entry retains the CDR3 DNA only, 42 bases that are in frame from base 1. CDR1 and CDR2, per the germline V gene, are SGHTA and FQGNSA. V loses 3 bases at its end and J loses 3 bases; junction bases beyond the gene matches: 2. Systemically healthy Caucasian individuals from Russia, some 38 in total and aged about 6 to 90 years, were included as donors. Approximately 11 milliliters of peripheral blood were drawn from each donor into EDTA-treated Vacutainer tubes. Ficoll-Paque density-gradient centrifugation was used to isolate PBMCs, with at least 6 million per sample. Total RNA, at least 6 micrograms per sample, was extracted from PBMCs with Trizol reagent. For every donor, an aliquot of PBMCs went through flow cytometry to measure the percentages of naive CD45RAhigh/CD27high T cells. This clonotype was picked up a small number of times. It has no known antigen specificity. Base qualities are not provided; no much larger clone lies one nucleotide away.

The sample was also linked to a second study, of T cells of mothers and their children. The second study reports: Nine systemically healthy Caucasian individuals served as donors, namely three mothers together with their six children. cDNA synthesis consumed the entire amount of extracted RNA, loaded at about 1.5 ug RNA in each 15 ul reaction. In the second PCR, the M1S primer introduced both the sample barcodes and 2-4 random nucleotides. Over 8 million TCR beta CDR3 reads came from each mother, compared with approximately 2.8 million reads from each child. Thymic selection similarly shapes TCR recombination output in related and unrelated pairs, with minor effect from inherited differences. Normalized repertoire overlap was always slightly but never significantly higher in related than unrelated mother-child pairs. Persistent microchimeric T cell clones were not detected, at a sensitivity of approximately 100 clones per million clonotypes. The study used deep NGS to compare TCR beta repertoires of mothers and children, seeking features distinguishing related mother-child pairs from unrelated individuals. On average, the children were about 10 +/- 4 years old, while the mothers were about 40 +/- 4 years old. Libraries were sequenced on Illumina HiSeq 2000 with 100+100 nt paired-end reads after adapter ligation with NEBNext reagents. To prevent cross-contamination, the mother and child libraries were prepared one month apart and sequenced in separate runs. For each donor, somewhere between roughly 500,000 and 2,300,000 distinct TCR beta clonotypes were identified. Naive TCR beta clonotypes were estimated from low-frequency clonotypes matched to each donor's FACS-determined naive share, without sorting.

This TCR was sampled from a girl aged 2 to 9 in good health. Sequencing was done on a sample of blood. The chain joins TRBV7-2 to TRBJ2-7, with TRBD2 identical over 10 junction bases. The sequenced DNA: TGTGCCAGCAGCTTGCAGCGGGGGGGCTACGAGCAGTACTTC. This gives the protein CASSLQRGGYEQYF.